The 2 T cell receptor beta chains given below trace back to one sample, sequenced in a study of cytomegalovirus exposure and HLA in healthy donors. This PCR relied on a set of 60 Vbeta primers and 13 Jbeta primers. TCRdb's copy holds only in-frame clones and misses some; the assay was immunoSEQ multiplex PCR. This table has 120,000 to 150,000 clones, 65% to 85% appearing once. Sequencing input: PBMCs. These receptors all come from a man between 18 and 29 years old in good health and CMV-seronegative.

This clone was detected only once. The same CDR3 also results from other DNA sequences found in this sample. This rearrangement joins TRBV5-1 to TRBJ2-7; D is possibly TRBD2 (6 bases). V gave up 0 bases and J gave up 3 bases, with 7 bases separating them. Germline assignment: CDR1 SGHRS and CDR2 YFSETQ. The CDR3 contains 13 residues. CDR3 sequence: CASSLVSGYEQYF. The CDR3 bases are TGCGCCAGCAGCTTGGTTAGCGGCTACGAGCAGTACTTC.

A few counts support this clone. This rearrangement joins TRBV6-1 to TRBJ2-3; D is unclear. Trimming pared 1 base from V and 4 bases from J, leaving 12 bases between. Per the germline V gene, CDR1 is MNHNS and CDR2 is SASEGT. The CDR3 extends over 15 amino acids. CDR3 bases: TGTGCCAGCAGTGAAGGACCCCTGGGCCCAGATACGCAGTATTTT. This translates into CASSEGPLGPDTQYF.